This note documents a single T cell receptor (beta chain) sequence. The sample holds a few counts of this clonotype. Its specific antigen is unknown. Base qualities were left out, and no much larger clone turns up one base away. The library was generated by RACE. Instrument on record: NextSeq 500. Library preparation attached unique molecular identifiers to individual cDNA molecules for quantitative, reproducible TCR counting. From each blood RNA sample, both TCR alpha and TCR beta chains were sequenced. The original pipeline was this. The median number of TCRs per sample was 95,638, ranging from 23,224 to 690,600. V, J and CDR3 annotation of the TCR reads was carried out using the Decombinator software suite. For PS versus PT1 abundance plots, all samples were subsampled to the same number of TCRs (28,000). TCRs were defined as expanded if absent before sensitization and observed at least eight times at the 2-week time point. TCRdb ran its own pipeline on the public reads, namely fastp trimming at Q25 and MiXCR clone calling, and kept in-frame beta chains. Records with the same CDR3 protein are collapsed into one entry carrying the most frequent genes and DNA. The V and J calls and clone size come from TCRdb's table, not from the authors' own analysis. The sample contains approximately 74,000 distinct CDR3 sequences, around a third of them found a single time. Together, the top ten hold over 7.5% of the sample.

Including the terminal cysteine and phenylalanine, the CDR3 comprises 19 residues. Only the CDR3 DNA is retained, 57 bases long and in frame from the first base. From the germline V gene (reference sequence), CDR1 is MNHEY and CDR2 is SMNVEV. Trimming takes 4 bases off V and 0 bases off J; junction bases not matched to a gene: 7. The data belong to a study of human T cells and chemical hapten exposure (dated by TCRdb to the early 2020s). Study-level background: For sensitization, 2% DPC in acetone was applied to a 2 cm by 2 cm area of upper inner arm skin. Weekly therapeutic DPC doses were additionally applied to the scalp of patients throughout the roughly 24-week study period. Patch tests used Finn chambers with 0.01% DPC on the upper back, scored after 6 days by International Contact Dermatitis Research Group standards. The mostly female patient cohort included alopecia areata with under or over 50% scalp involvement, alopecia totalis and alopecia universalis. Libraries were pooled for sequencing, and per-sample TCR yields varied mainly because of small differences in library volumes within the pool. The study tracked peripheral blood TCR repertoire changes in vivo during primary and secondary sensitization to the hapten diphenylcyclopropenone (DPC) in alopecia patients. Patient blood was sampled pre-sensitization (week 0) and at 2, 6 and about 24 weeks after DPC sensitization. Twenty-nine alopecia patients gave blood for TCR sequencing at one to four time points (pre-sensitization, 2, 6 and 24 weeks). Here is what the overall study found, with its caveats: Because all patients had alopecia, a presumed autoimmune disease, the immune response of the patients might differ from that of healthy individuals. Patch test score was positively correlated with the number of PT1 expanded TCRs, with significance at thresholds 8, 16 and 32 but not at 4. Compared with pre-sensitization or healthy control sets, expanded TCRs formed significantly more large CDR3 similarity clusters, which is consistent with antigen-driven responses. DPC sensitization did not change the number of TCRs with a frequency above 1 in 1000, and there was no evidence of changes in global repertoire structure. After repeated subsampling, changes were observed in the strength of the expansion versus patch-test correlation and in the threshold at which the correlation became significant.

Reading the label with the study, this specimen's time point is: patch test 1, 2 weeks after DPC sensitization. The sample's treatment or condition, from its label and the paper: therapeutic diphenylcyclopropenone sensitization with weekly scalp DPC. At each patch-test visit, blood was drawn before the patch test was applied. Patients were considered eligible if aged 18 to 70, diagnosed with alopecia and deemed suitable for DPC therapy, and patients were excluded if pregnant. Unfractionated whole blood was collected in Tempus Blood RNA tubes, and total RNA was extracted from that blood. The sample here was whole blood, taken in connection with sensitization to the hapten diphenylcyclopropenone (DPC). This chain is built from TRBV27 and TRBJ2-1; 15 bases in the middle match TRBD2. This sequence was found in a man between 40 and 49 years old with alopecia areata. Some clones in this sample may be carry-over from other donors' samples. The nucleotide sequence is given as TGTGCCAGCAGTTGGTGGGGACTAGCGGGAGGTAGCTCCTACAATGAGCAGTTCTTC. This encodes CASSWWGLAGGSSYNEQFF.